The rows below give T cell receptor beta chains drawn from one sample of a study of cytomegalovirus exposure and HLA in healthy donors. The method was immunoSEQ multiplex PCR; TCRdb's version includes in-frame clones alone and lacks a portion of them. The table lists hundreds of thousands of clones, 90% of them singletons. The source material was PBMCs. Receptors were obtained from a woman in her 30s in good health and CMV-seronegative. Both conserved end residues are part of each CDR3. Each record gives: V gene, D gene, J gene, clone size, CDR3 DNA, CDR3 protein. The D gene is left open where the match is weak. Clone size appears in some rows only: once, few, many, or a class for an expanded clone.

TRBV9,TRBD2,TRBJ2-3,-,TGTGCCAGCAGTGGAGCGGGGCCAAACGCAGATACGCAGTATTTT,CASSGAGPNADTQYF
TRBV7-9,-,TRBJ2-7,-,TGTGCCAGCAGCTTAGCGTCCTCCTACGAGCAGTACTTC,CASSLASSYEQYF
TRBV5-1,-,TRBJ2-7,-,TGCGCCAGCAGCTTGGCTAAAATAACCGGGACAACCTACGAGCAGTACTTC,CASSLAKITGTTYEQYF
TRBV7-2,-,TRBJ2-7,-,TGTGCCAGCAGCCCAAGCTCGGGGGTTCACTACGAGCAGTACTTC,CASSPSSGVHYEQYF
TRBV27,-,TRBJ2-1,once,TGTGCCAGCAGTTTATCTACCCGCAATGAGCAGTTCTTC,CASSLSTRNEQFF
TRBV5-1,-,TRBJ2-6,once,TGCGCCAGCAGCTTCGTTAGCTCTGGGGCCAACGTCCTGACTTTC,CASSFVSSGANVLTF
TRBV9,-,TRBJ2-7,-,TGTGCCAGCAGCGTAGGGACTTGGGGGGAGCAGTACTTC,CASSVGTWGEQYF
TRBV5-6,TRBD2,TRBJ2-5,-,TGTGCCAGCAGCTTGGGGGGAGCGGGACGAGAGACCCAGTACTTC,CASSLGGAGRETQYF
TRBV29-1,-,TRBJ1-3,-,TGCAGCGTTACTTTCGGAAACACCATATATTTT,CSVTFGNTIYF
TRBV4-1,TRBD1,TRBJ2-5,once,TGCGCCAGCAGCCAACCCACTCAGGGGGTGAATAGCTTCGGGGAGACCCAGTACTTC,CASSQPTQGVNSFGETQYF
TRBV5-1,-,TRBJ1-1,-,TGCGCCAGCAGCTTATTTAGTGGGGCTACGAACACTGAAGCTTTCTTT,CASSLFSGATNTEAFF
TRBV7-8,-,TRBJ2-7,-,TGTGCCAGCAGCCCAGCCTCCGACCCGTTCTACGAGCAGTACTTC,CASSPASDPFYEQYF
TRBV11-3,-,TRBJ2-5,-,TGTGCCAGCACCTTCTCGGCGGCAGGGGAGACCCAGTACTTC,CASTFSAAGETQYF
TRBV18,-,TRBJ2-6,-,TGTGCCAGCTCTCGCGACTCTGGGGCCAACGTCCTGACTTTC,CASSRDSGANVLTF
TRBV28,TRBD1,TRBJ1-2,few,TGTGCCAGCAGTCCCACGAGATCCCAGGGGGCTTTCGGCTACACCTTC,CASSPTRSQGAFGYTF
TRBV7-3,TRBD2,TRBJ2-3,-,TGTGCCAGCAGCCAAGCGGGAGGGCCTTTAGATACGCAGTATTTT,CASSQAGGPLDTQYF
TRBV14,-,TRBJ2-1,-,TGTGCCAGCAGCCAAGGGCCATGGGATGAGCAGTTCTTC,CASSQGPWDEQFF
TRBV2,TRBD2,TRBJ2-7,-,TGTGCCAGCAGTGACCTAGCGGGGGAGCAGTACTTC,CASSDLAGEQYF
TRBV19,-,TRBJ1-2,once,TGTGCCAGCTCCGTCCGGGGGTTAGGCTACACCTTC,CASSVRGLGYTF
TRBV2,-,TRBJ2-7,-,TGTGCCAGCAGTGATGTGTCAGGGAGAGGATCCTACGAGCAGTACTTC,CASSDVSGRGSYEQYF
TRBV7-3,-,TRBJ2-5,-,TGTGCCAGCAGCTCACAGGGTGGCGGGGAGACCCAGTACTTC,CASSSQGGGETQYF
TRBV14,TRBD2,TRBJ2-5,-,TGTGCCAGCAGCCAACGGCGGGAGGGGGAGACCCAGTACTTC,CASSQRREGETQYF
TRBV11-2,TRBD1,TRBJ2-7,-,TGTGCCAGCAGTCATAGGGGACAGGGAATCTCCTACGAGCAGTACTTC,CASSHRGQGISYEQYF
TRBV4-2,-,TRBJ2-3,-,TGTGCCAGCAGCCGCCTTGGGGATACGCAGTATTTT,CASSRLGDTQYF
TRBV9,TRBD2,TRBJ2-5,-,TGTGCCAGCAGCGTAGGTCCTAGCGGGAACCAAGAGACCCAGTACTTC,CASSVGPSGNQETQYF
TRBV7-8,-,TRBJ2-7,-,TGTGCCAGCAGCTTAGGGACCGATACTTACGAGCAGTACTTC,CASSLGTDTYEQYF
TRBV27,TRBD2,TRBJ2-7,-,TGTGCCAGCAGTATCGGGACTAGCTACGAGCAGTACTTC,CASSIGTSYEQYF
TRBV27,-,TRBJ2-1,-,TGTGCCAGCAGTTTATATCCGGGAGTCAACAATGAGCAGTTCTTC,CASSLYPGVNNEQFF
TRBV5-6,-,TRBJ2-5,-,TGTGCCAGCAGTCCAAGGAGCCTACAAGAGACCCAGTACTTC,CASSPRSLQETQYF
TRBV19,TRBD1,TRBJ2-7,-,TGTGCCAGTAGTATACAGGGGGCCGCGGGGGAGCAGTACTTC,CASSIQGAAGEQYF
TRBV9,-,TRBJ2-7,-,TGTGCCAGCAGTTATGACGAGGGGCGGGTCTACGAGCAGTACTTC,CASSYDEGRVYEQYF
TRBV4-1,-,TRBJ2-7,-,TGCGCCACCGACGTTGGACCTCCGCAGTTTCGCGAGCAGTACTTC,CATDVGPPQFREQYF
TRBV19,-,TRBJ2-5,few,TGTGCCAGTAATCCCGTAGCGGCGGAGACCCAGTACTTC,CASNPVAAETQYF
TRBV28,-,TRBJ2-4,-,TGTGCCAGCCGCCAGGGACACATTCAGTACTTC,CASRQGHIQYF
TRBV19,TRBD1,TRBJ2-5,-,TGTGCCAGTAGTCGCAGGGGGATATCGGAGACCCAGTACTTC,CASSRRGISETQYF
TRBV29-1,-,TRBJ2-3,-,TGCAGCGTTGAAGGGAAGATCCACACAGATACGCAGTATTTT,CSVEGKIHTDTQYF
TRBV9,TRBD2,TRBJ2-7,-,TGTGCCAGCAGCGTAGGGTATAGCGGGAACTACGAGCAGTACTTC,CASSVGYSGNYEQYF
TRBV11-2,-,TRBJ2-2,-,TGTGCCAGCAGCGAAATACGGACGACCGGGGAGCTGTTTTTT,CASSEIRTTGELFF
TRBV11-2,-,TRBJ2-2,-,TGTGCCAGCAGCTTCGGACAGCTCACCGGGGAGCTGTTTTTT,CASSFGQLTGELFF
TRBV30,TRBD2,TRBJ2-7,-,TGTGCCTGGAGTGTAAGGACTAGCGGGAGAAACGAGCAGTACTTC,CAWSVRTSGRNEQYF
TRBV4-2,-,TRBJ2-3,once,TGTGCCAGCAGCCAAGAGGGGGGCGGGAGCACAGATACGCAGTATTTT,CASSQEGGGSTDTQYF
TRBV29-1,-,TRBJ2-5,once,TGCAGCGTTGAGACTAACCAAGAGACCCAGTACTTC,CSVETNQETQYF
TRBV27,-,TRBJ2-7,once,TGTGCCAGCAGTTTAGGGAGTAACACCTACGAGCAGTACTTC,CASSLGSNTYEQYF
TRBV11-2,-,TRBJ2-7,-,TGTGCCAGCAGCTTAGGGGGAGGGGGGCACGAGCAGTACTTC,CASSLGGGGHEQYF
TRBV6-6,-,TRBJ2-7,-,TGTGCCAGCAGTTACTCTCCTAGCACTGGGGGGGAGCAGTACTTC,CASSYSPSTGGEQYF